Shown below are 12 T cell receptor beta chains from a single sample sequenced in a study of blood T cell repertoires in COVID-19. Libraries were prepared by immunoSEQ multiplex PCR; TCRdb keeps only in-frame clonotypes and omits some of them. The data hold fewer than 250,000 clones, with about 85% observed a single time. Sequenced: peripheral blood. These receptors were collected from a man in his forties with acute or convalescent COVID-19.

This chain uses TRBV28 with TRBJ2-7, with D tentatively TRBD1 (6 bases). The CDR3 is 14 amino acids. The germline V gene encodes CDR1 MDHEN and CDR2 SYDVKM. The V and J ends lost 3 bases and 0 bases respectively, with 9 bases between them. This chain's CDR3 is CASSLTGSSYEQYF. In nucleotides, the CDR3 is TGTGCCAGCAGTTTGACAGGAAGCTCCTACGAGCAGTACTTC.

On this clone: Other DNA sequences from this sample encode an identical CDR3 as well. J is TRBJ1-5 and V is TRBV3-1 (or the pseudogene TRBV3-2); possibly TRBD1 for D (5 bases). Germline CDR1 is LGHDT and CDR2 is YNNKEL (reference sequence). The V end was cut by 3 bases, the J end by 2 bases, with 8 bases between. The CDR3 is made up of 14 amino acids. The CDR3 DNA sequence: TGTGCCAGCAGCCACGGGGGTGGCAATCAGCCCCAGCATTTT. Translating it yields CASSHGGGNQPQHF.

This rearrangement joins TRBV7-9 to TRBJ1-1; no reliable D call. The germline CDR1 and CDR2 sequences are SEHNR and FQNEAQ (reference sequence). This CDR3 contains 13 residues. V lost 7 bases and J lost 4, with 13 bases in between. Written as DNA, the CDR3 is TGTGCCAGCACCGAAGACATAGCCACTGAAGCTTTCTTT. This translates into CASTEDIATEAFF.

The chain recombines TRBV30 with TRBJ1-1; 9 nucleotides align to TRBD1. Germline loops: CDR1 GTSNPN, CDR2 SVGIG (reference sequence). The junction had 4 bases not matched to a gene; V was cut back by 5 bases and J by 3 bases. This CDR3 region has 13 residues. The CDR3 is CAWGRQGDTEAFF. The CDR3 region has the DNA TGTGCCTGGGGAAGACAGGGGGACACTGAAGCTTTCTTT.

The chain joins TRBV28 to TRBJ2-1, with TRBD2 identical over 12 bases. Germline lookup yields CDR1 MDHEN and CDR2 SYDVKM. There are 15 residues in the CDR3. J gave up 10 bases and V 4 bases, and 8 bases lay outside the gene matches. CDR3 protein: CASSSKTSGSEEQFF. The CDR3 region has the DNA TGTGCCAGCAGTTCAAAGACTAGCGGGAGCGAGGAGCAGTTCTTC.

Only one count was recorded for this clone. Here the CDR3 reads CASSEGHPGSTDTQYF. DNA for the CDR3: TGTGCCAGCAGTGAAGGGCACCCCGGGAGCACAGATACGCAGTATTTT. The gene calls are TRBV2 and TRBJ2-3; no definite D call. V shed 1 base and J shed 0 bases, with 11 bases lying between them. The CDR3 extends over 16 amino acids. Germline CDR1 is SNHLY and CDR2 is FYNNEI.

The CDR3 region has the DNA TGTGCCAGCAGCCAAGATAGAGACAGGCCGGCGACTGGGGCCAACGTCCTGACTTTC. It is translated as CASSQDRDRPATGANVLTF. The J gene is TRBJ2-6, the V gene TRBV4-2, with a weak D call TRBD1 (6 bases). The CDR3 has 19 amino acids. V was trimmed by 0 bases and J by 2 bases, leaving 17 bases between them. The germline gives CDR1 LGHNA, CDR2 YNFKEQ.

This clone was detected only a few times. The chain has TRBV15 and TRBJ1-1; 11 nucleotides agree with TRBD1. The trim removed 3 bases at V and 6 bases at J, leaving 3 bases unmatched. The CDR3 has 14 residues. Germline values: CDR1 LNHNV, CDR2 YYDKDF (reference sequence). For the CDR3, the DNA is TGTGCCACCAGCAGGGACAGGGGGCGGGCTGAAGCTTTCTTT. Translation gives CATSRDRGRAEAFF. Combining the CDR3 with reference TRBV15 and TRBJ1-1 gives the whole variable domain DAMVIQNPRYQVTQFGKPVTLSCSQTLNHNVMYWYQQKSSQAPKLLFHYYDKDFNNEADTPDNFQSRRPNTSFCFLDIRSPGLGDTAMYLCATSRDRGRAEAFFGQGTRLTVV.

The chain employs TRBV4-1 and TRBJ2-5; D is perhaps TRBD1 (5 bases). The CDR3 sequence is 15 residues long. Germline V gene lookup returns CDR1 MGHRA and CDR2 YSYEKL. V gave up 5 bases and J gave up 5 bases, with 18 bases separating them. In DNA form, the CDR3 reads TGCGCCAGCAGCTCCTGGGCTAGTCCAGGGGAGACCCAGTACTTC. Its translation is CASSSWASPGETQYF.

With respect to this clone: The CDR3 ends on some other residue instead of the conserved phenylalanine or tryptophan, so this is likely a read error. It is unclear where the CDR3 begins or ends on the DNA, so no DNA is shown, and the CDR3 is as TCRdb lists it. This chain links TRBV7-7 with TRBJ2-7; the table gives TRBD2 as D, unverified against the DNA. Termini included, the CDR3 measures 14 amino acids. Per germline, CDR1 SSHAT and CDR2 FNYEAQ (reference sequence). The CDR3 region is CASSFPGTSGRSSS.

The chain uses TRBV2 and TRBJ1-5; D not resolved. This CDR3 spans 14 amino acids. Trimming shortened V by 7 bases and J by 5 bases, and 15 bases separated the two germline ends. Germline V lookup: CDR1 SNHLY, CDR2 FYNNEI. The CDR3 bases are TGTGCCAGCACCGGAGCTAACTCGGATCAGCCCCAGCATTTT. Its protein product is CASTGANSDQPQHF.

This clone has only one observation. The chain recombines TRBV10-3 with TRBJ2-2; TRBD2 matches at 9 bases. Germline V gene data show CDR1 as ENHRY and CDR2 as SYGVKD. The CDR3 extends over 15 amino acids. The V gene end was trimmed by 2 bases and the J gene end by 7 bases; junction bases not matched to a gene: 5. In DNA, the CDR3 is TGTGCCATCAGTGAGCTAGCGGGATCCGGCGGGGAGCTGTTTTTT. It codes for CAISELAGSGGELFF.